Shown below are 4 T cell receptor beta chains from a single sample sequenced in a study of blood T cell repertoires in COVID-19. The repertoire was sequenced with immunoSEQ multiplex PCR; TCRdb's copy has only in-frame clones and lacks some. The top ten clones hold 15% to 20% of a sample with about 180,000 clones, more than 75% of them seen once. The material sequenced was peripheral blood. The receptors were sampled from a person aged 65-85 years with COVID-19, enrolled during active disease.

The rearrangement links TRBV4-3 to TRBJ1-6; D might be TRBD1 (6 bases). CDR1 LGHNA and CDR2 YSLEER come from the germline V gene. The CDR3 covers 17 residues. V shed 2 bases and J shed 7 bases, with 18 bases lying between them. The CDR3 sequence: CASSQFSGGSGNSPLHF. The CDR3 DNA sequence: TGCGCCAGCAGCCAATTTAGTGGGGGCTCTGGGAATTCACCCCTCCACTTT.

In this sample, this clone turned up a few times. The rearrangement uses TRBV5-5 and TRBJ1-3, with TRBD1 matching over 7 bases. Germline V gives CDR1 SGHKS, CDR2 YYEKEE (reference sequence). V lost 3 bases and J lost 1; bases outside the gene matches: 13. CDR3 length: 18 amino acids. CDR3 sequence reads: CASSSRGQGERSGNTIYF. As DNA, the CDR3 is TGTGCCAGCAGCTCAAGGGGGCAGGGAGAAAGGTCTGGAAACACCATATATTTT.

J is TRBJ2-2 and V is TRBV14; D call uncertain. The CDR3 length is 19 residues. V lost 0 bases and J 0 bases, leaving 17 bases between the germline ends. The V gene's germline CDR1 is SGHDN and CDR2 FVKESK. CDR3 amino acids: CASSQDSPVALTNTGELFF. CDR3 bases: TGTGCCAGCAGCCAAGATTCCCCTGTAGCTTTGACGAACACCGGGGAGCTGTTTTTT.

The chain employs TRBV5-1 and TRBJ1-6; possible D gene TRBD1, 6 bases. CDR3 size: 17 residues. The germline gives CDR1 SGHRS, CDR2 YFSETQ. Trimming cost V 4 bases and J 10 bases, with 24 bases left between them. CDR3 amino acids: CASSPRRDLGQYSPLHF. In DNA form, the CDR3 reads TGCGCCAGCAGCCCCCGTCGCGATCTCGGACAGTACTCACCCCTCCACTTT. Looking up the rest from reference TRBV5-1 and TRBJ1-6 gives the full variable domain: KAGVTQTPRYLIKTRGQQVTLSCSPISGHRSVSWYQQTPGQGLQFLFEYFSETQRNKGNFPGRFSGRQFSNSRSEMNVSTLELGDSALYLCASSPRRDLGQYSPLHFGNGTRLTVT.